The 8 T cell receptor beta chains given below trace back to one sample, sequenced in a study of T cells after yellow fever vaccination. Via MiXCR, TCRdb re-called the 5' RACE reads, giving one row per CDR3 protein. The table shows around 590,000 distinct CDR3 sequences, with roughly an eighth occurring only once. Source: PBMCs, taken on the day of the yellow fever booster vaccination. These receptors came from a man aged 25 to 45 who received the YFV17D yellow fever vaccine.

The rearrangement links TRBV9 to TRBJ2-2, with 8 bases identical to TRBD1. J gave up 4 bases and V 5 bases, and 4 bases lay outside the gene matches. Per germline, CDR1 SGDLS and CDR2 YYNGEE. CDR3 length equals 14 residues. The CDR3 is CASRGDRSTGELFF. The CDR3 bases are TGTGCCAGCAGGGGGGACAGGAGCACCGGGGAGCTGTTTTTT.

The rearrangement uses TRBV6-5 and TRBJ2-5; perhaps TRBD1 as D (5 bases). This CDR3 spans 14 amino acids. Trimming left V 5 bases short and J 1 base short, with 11 bases between. The germline V gene encodes CDR1 MNHEY and CDR2 SVGAGI. The CDR3, as DNA: TGTGCCAGCAGTCCCCGACAGAGCCAAGAGACCCAGTACTTC. Its translation: CASSPRQSQETQYF.

There are a few counts of this clonotype. The CDR3 DNA is TGTGCCAGCAGCACAGACTTAGGCACAGATACGCAGTATTTT. This sequence encodes CASSTDLGTDTQYF. The genes are TRBV7-2 and TRBJ2-3; no clear D. Deletions cut 5 bases from V and 1 base from J, with 10 bases between. Germline V gene lookup returns CDR1 SGHTA and CDR2 FQGNSA. The CDR3 totals 14 residues.

The chain joins TRBV6-1 to TRBJ2-3; unclear D gene. The CDR3 covers 15 residues. Trimming stripped 7 bases from V and 1 base from J, with 15 bases between. CDR1 and CDR2 (germline): MNHNS, SASEGT. This CDR3 is CASTPYNSGTDTQYF. CDR3 nucleotide sequence: TGTGCCAGCACCCCTTACAACTCGGGCACAGATACGCAGTATTTT.

This sequence joins TRBV20-1 and TRBJ2-1, with 11 bases fitting TRBD2. V gave up 6 bases and J gave up 8 bases; unmatched junction bases: 9. Germline V lookup: CDR1 DFQATT, CDR2 SNEGSKA (reference sequence). This CDR3 is built from 14 residues. In DNA form, the CDR3 reads TGCAGTGCAAAAGTAACTAGCGGGAGTTATGAGCAGTTCTTC. Its protein product is CSAKVTSGSYEQFF.

V gene TRBV12-3 or TRBV12-4 combines with J gene TRBJ2-5; D tentatively reads TRBD1 or TRBD2 (5 bases each). V lost 2 bases to trimming and J lost 2 bases, with 12 bases between them. The CDR3 loop spans 15 amino acids. CDR3 residues: CASSLSGPLQETQYF. CDR3 nucleotide sequence: TGTGCCAGCAGTTTATCGGGACCACTGCAAGAGACCCAGTACTTC.

This clonotype was counted a few times. Germline and junction disagree at one end, which may indicate a read error. This chain joins TRBV18 and TRBJ1-1; D not resolved. The CDR3 spans 13 residues. Germline V gives CDR1 KGHSH, CDR2 LQKENI. CDR3 in amino acids: CASSPPPNTEAFF. The DNA of the CDR3 is TGTGCCAGCTCGCCACCACCTAACACTGAAGCTTTCTTT.

This clonotype was counted only a few times. V is TRBV12-3 or TRBV12-4 and J is TRBJ1-2, with D uncertain. The CDR3 has 13 residues. The ends were cut back, 3 bases at V and 3 bases at J, with 8 bases in the middle. The CDR3 nucleotides are TGTGCCAGCAGTTTCCAGGATCACTATGGCTACACCTTC. This gives the protein CASSFQDHYGYTF.